This T cell receptor (beta chain) is from a study of T cell responses to AZD1222 COVID-19 vaccine. Generated by immunoSEQ multiplex PCR, the TCRdb table keeps only in-frame clones and is missing some. The table includes 100,000 or so clones, about 86% detected once. As regards this clone: No antigen is known for it.

Study findings and constraints: Unmutated variant regions are reportedly targeted by nearly half of spike-specific TCRs. Spike-wide coverage was observed for vaccine-associated CD4 TCRs, with dominant responses at 160-218 and 743-854. In a largely white British group with more females than males, clonal diversity was possibly underestimated.

Source: peripheral blood, taken 28 days after the second AZD1222 dose. The TCR sequence derives from an adult who received the AZD1222 COVID-19 vaccine.

The CDR3 DNA reads TGTGCCAGTAGTATAGTAGCTCTAGGATACGAGCAGTACTTC. It yields the protein CASSIVALGYEQYF. The chain employs TRBV19 and TRBJ2-7; the D is unclear. Trimming removed 1 base from V and 4 bases from J, with 11 bases in between. CDR3 length equals 14 residues. The germline V gene encodes CDR1 LNHDA and CDR2 SQIVND (reference sequence).